This passage covers 5 T cell receptor beta chains from one sample sequenced in a study of shared clonotypes between healthy human individuals. Clones were read by immunoSEQ multiplex PCR, and TCRdb kept only the in-frame ones, dropping some. The sample includes about 2 million clones, 95% of them seen just once. Sequencing was done on a sample of naive CD4+ T cells sorted from blood. The subset here: CD45RA+ positively selected. The origin of the receptors is a man between 18 and 35 years old in good health.

In DNA, the CDR3 is TGTGCCAGCAGCTTGAACGGAGGTGGATCAGATACGCAGTATTTT. Encoded protein: CASSLNGGGSDTQYF. The chain links TRBV11-3 to TRBJ2-3; a weak D match, TRBD2 (5 bases). There are 15 residues in the CDR3. Germline lookup yields CDR1 SGHNT and CDR2 YENEEA. V was shortened by 3 bases and J by 4 bases, with 14 bases between the two germline ends.

The chain employs TRBV18 and TRBJ2-6; TRBD1 matches 9 bases. CDR1 and CDR2 (germline): KGHSH, LQKENI. The CDR3 is made up of 17 amino acids. J gave up 0 bases and V 3 bases, and 3 bases lay outside the gene matches. CDR3 sequence: CASSPGTGPSGANVLTF. DNA for the CDR3: TGTGCCAGCTCACCCGGGACAGGGCCCTCTGGGGCCAACGTCCTGACTTTC.

The chain is built from TRBV7-8 and TRBJ2-1; D is ambiguous. Deletions cut 3 bases from V and 5 bases from J, with 8 bases between. The CDR3 totals 13 residues. Germline CDR1 is SGHVS and CDR2 is FQNEAQ. DNA for the CDR3: TGTGCCAGCAGCTTTACACCGCACAATGAGCAGTTCTTC. It translates to CASSFTPHNEQFF.

This clone was observed once. The chain uses TRBV28 and TRBJ1-4, with 7 bases identical to TRBD1. The CDR3 has 13 residues. Germline lookup yields CDR1 MDHEN and CDR2 SYDVKM. Losses at the gene ends were 10 bases for V and 7 bases for J; bases not matched to a gene: 9. CDR3 nucleotides: TGTGCCATCCTACAGGGGAATGGTGAAAAACTGTTTTTT. The encoded protein is CAILQGNGEKLFF.

The V gene is TRBV2, the J gene TRBJ2-2, with D possibly TRBD1 on 6 matching bases. Trimming stripped 7 bases from V and 6 bases from J, with 15 bases between. Germline lookup yields CDR1 SNHLY and CDR2 FYNNEI. The CDR3 extends over 14 amino acids. The CDR3: CASTITGLAGELFF. The CDR3 DNA follows: TGTGCCAGCACTATTACAGGGCTAGCCGGGGAGCTGTTTTTT.